The 10 T cell receptor beta chains below all came from one sample that was sequenced in a study of T cell responses to AZD1222 COVID-19 vaccine. Using immunoSEQ multiplex PCR, the repertoire was profiled, and TCRdb retains in-frame clones only, with some absent. The sample holds approximately 200,000 clones, roughly nine tenths seen once. The material was peripheral blood, obtained 28 days after the second AZD1222 dose. These receptors all come from an adult who received the AZD1222 COVID-19 vaccine.

The chain employs TRBV27 and TRBJ2-1; D is perhaps TRBD2 (6 bases). Trimming removed 7 bases at V and 4 bases at J, with 14 bases between. There are 14 residues in the CDR3. The germline V gene has CDR1 MNHEY and CDR2 SMNVEV (reference sequence). The chain's CDR3 is CASNRGGSYNEQFF. DNA of the CDR3: TGTGCCAGCAACCGAGGAGGGTCGTACAATGAGCAGTTCTTC.

The genes are TRBV3-1 (or the pseudogene TRBV3-2) and TRBJ2-5, with 10 bases matching TRBD2. The CDR3 is made up of 15 amino acids. The ends lost 4 bases at V and 1 base at J; junction bases unmatched: 3. Per the germline V gene, CDR1 is LGHDT and CDR2 is YNNKEL (reference sequence). CDR3 in amino acids: CASSLRTSGQETQYF. CDR3 DNA sequence: TGTGCCAGCAGCCTGAGGACTAGCGGCCAAGAGACCCAGTACTTC.

This sequence joins TRBV5-1 and TRBJ2-2; 7 bases map to TRBD1. The germline V gene has CDR1 SGHRS and CDR2 YFSETQ. Unmatched junction bases numbered 1, after V lost 4 bases and J lost 1 base. This CDR3 contains 14 residues. The DNA of the CDR3 is TGCGCCAGCAGCGGGGACAGGAACACCGGGGAGCTGTTTTTT. It translates to CASSGDRNTGELFF. The whole variable domain, remainder taken from reference TRBV5-1 and TRBJ2-2, is KAGVTQTPRYLIKTRGQQVTLSCSPISGHRSVSWYQQTPGQGLQFLFEYFSETQRNKGNFPGRFSGRQFSNSRSEMNVSTLELGDSALYLCASSGDRNTGELFFGEGSRLTVL.

This clone came up once. The chain joins TRBV30 to TRBJ2-1; 8 bases line up with TRBD2. Losses at the gene ends were 0 bases for V and 6 bases for J; bases not matched to a gene: 7. Germline V lookup: CDR1 GTSNPN, CDR2 SVGIG (reference sequence). The CDR3 has 15 amino acids. For the CDR3, the DNA is TGTGCCTGGAGTGTACGAGCGGGAGTAGGCAATGAGCAGTTCTTC. Translating gives CAWSVRAGVGNEQFF.

V and J are TRBV6-5 and TRBJ1-2, with 7 bases that match TRBD1. CDR1 is MNHEY and CDR2 is SVGAGI in the germline V gene. This CDR3 is built from 15 residues. With V trimmed by 6 bases and J by 5 bases, 12 bases remained unmatched. The CDR3 sequence is CASRPTEPGGYGYTF. The CDR3 nucleotides read TGTGCCAGCAGACCCACAGAGCCAGGGGGTTATGGCTACACCTTC.

The rearrangement links TRBV30 to TRBJ2-1; TRBD2 aligns across 11 bases. The V gene end was trimmed by 4 bases and the J gene end by 7 bases; junction bases not matched to a gene: 3. CDR3 length equals 13 residues. Germline lookup yields CDR1 GTSNPN and CDR2 SVGIG (reference sequence). CDR3 in amino acids: CAWTSGRFNEQFF. CDR3 DNA sequence: TGTGCCTGGACTAGCGGGAGGTTTAATGAGCAGTTCTTC.

The chain uses TRBV6-5 and TRBJ2-5; maybe TRBD2 (6 bases). The CDR3 has 14 residues. Germline assignment: CDR1 MNHEY and CDR2 SVGAGI. Trimming cost V 11 bases and J 7 bases, with 23 bases left between them. This chain's CDR3 is CAEQENSGPGTQYF. CDR3 coding DNA: TGTGCCGAACAGGAAAATAGCGGTCCCGGGACCCAGTACTTC.

A word on this clone: Other nucleotide sequences in the sample specify the same CDR3. The chain carries TRBV5-1 and TRBJ1-1; D remains unclear. In germline, CDR1 is SGHRS, CDR2 YFSETQ. V was cut by 1 base and J by 1 base, with 5 bases left in between. The CDR3 has 13 residues. The CDR3 loop is CASSLTGNTEAFF. As DNA, the CDR3 is TGCGCCAGCAGCTTGACGGGGAACACTGAAGCTTTCTTT.

V usage is TRBV19 and J usage is TRBJ1-2; TRBD1 is a possible D gene (5 bases). Germline-derived CDR1 and CDR2 are LNHDA and SQIVND (reference sequence). Between the trimmed V and J ends, which lost 7 bases and 8 bases, there was a span of 8 bases. This CDR3 comprises 10 residues. This CDR3 is CASMGPGYTF. The CDR3 DNA sequence: TGTGCCAGTATGGGGCCAGGCTACACCTTC.

The genes are TRBV19 and TRBJ2-4, with a weak D call TRBD1 (5 bases). Germline lookup yields CDR1 LNHDA and CDR2 SQIVND (reference sequence). V was cut by 8 bases and J by 0 bases, with 5 bases left in between. CDR3 length: 12 amino acids. CDR3 region: CASGAAKNIQYF. DNA of the CDR3: TGTGCCAGTGGGGCAGCCAAAAACATTCAGTACTTC.